This T cell receptor (beta chain) was retrieved from a study of T cells in Graves' hyperthyroidism and ophthalmopathy. Germline values: CDR1 SGHVS, CDR2 FQNEAQ. CDR3 length equals 12 residues. V shed 7 bases and J shed 3 bases, with 8 bases lying between them. What was amplified from RNA transcripts were TCR beta CDR3 regions. Using the HTBI primer set, a first-round RT-PCR was run on the TCR CDR3. TCRdb used MiXCR to reprocess the multiplex PCR reads, holding one entry per CDR3 protein. Among approximately 620,000 distinct CDR3 sequences, roughly 13% were seen once, and the ten largest hold more than 5%. This clonotype was recorded at least ten times. The antigen remains unidentified. Study observations and caveats: The model identified upcoming ophthalmopathy a median around 6 months ahead of onset. The majority of expanded thyroid clonotypes above 0.001 also appeared in blood.

The sample of blood was obtained at first hyperthyroidism diagnosis (before any ophthalmopathy symptoms). The chain employs TRBV7-8 and TRBJ2-3; D call uncertain. This TCR was sampled from a woman aged 25-40 years with Graves' hyperthyroidism that later progressed to Graves' ophthalmopathy. The sequencing input was blood. Here the CDR3 DNA reads TGTGCCAGCACTCTATATACAGATACGCAGTATTTT. Translating gives CASTLYTDTQYF.